This T cell receptor beta chain comes out of a study of control samples from healthy donors and cancer patients. Produced via immunoSEQ multiplex PCR; TCRdb's table is partial and in-frame only. The data show approximately 150,000 clones, more than 85% seen once. This clone was detected only a few times. The ends lost 2 bases at V and 4 bases at J; junction bases unmatched: 6. Germline V lookup: CDR1 KGHSH, CDR2 LQKENI. The CDR3 has 15 residues. The chain carries TRBV18 and TRBJ1-2, with 8 bases that match TRBD1. What was sequenced was blood. This clonotype was sampled from a man younger than 40 in good health. The CDR3 reads CASSPGQGASYGYTF. The CDR3 DNA sequence: TGTGCCAGCTCACCAGGCCAGGGGGCGAGCTATGGCTACACCTTC.